This TCR beta chain stems from a study of regulatory dendritic cells for organ transplantation. There are 15 residues in the CDR3. The germline V gene has CDR1 SGHDT and CDR2 YYEEEE. V lost 4 bases and J lost 7, with 21 bases in between. This clone was counted once. Assay: immunoSEQ multiplex PCR; the TCRdb copy retains only in-frame clones and omits some. The sample has almost 35,000 clones, about 88% seen once. J is TRBJ2-7 and V is TRBV5-6; D possibly matches TRBD1 or TRBD2 (5 bases each). The clonotype comes from a human donor in good health. What was sequenced was naive CD4+ T cells from blood. Subset indicated: CD45RA+ naive T cells. CDR3 loop: CASSLPGTGSLEQYF. The CDR3 DNA sequence: TGTGCCAGCAGCCTACCCGGGACGGGGTCTCTGGAGCAGTACTTC.